What follows are 15 T cell receptor beta chains derived from one specimen sequenced in a study of T cells in Graves' hyperthyroidism and ophthalmopathy. TCR beta CDR3 regions were amplified from RNA transcripts. The HTBI primer set drove a first-round RT-PCR of the TCR CDR3. MiXCR, applied by TCRdb to the multiplex PCR reads, yields one record per CDR3 protein. The sample has hundreds of thousands of distinct CDR3 sequences; over 15% are singletons. The specimen sequenced was blood. These receptors were taken from a woman between 18 and 29 years old with Graves' hyperthyroidism.

The chain has TRBV7-2 and TRBJ2-5; 13 nucleotides match TRBD2. Germline V gene sequence: CDR1 SGHTA, CDR2 FQGNSA. V dropped 8 bases and J dropped 4; count of bases not matched to a gene: 13. The CDR3 totals 17 residues. DNA for the CDR3: TGTGCCAGCGCTGGACTAGCGGGAGAGCTTTCGAGAGAGACCCAGTACTTC. This sequence encodes CASAGLAGELSRETQYF. The full variable domain, completed using reference TRBV7-2 and TRBJ2-5, is GAGVSQSPSNKVTEKGKDVELRCDPISGHTALYWYRQSLGQGLEFLIYFQGNSAPDKSGLPSDRFSAERTGGSVSTLTIQRTQQEDSAVYLCASAGLAGELSRETQYFGPGTRLLVL.

The rearrangement joins TRBV28 to TRBJ2-1; D is perhaps TRBD2 (6 bases). V shed 6 bases and J shed 2 bases, with 17 bases lying between them. Germline CDR1 is MDHEN and CDR2 is SYDVKM. The CDR3 loop spans 16 amino acids. The CDR3 reads CASSPRAGPTYNEQFF. The CDR3 region has the DNA TGTGCCAGCAGCCCCCGGGCGGGGCCAACCTACAATGAGCAGTTCTTC.

The chain combines TRBV7-9 with TRBJ1-4; possible D gene TRBD1, 6 bases. The CDR3 runs 14 residues. Germline V gene data show CDR1 as SEHNR and CDR2 as FQNEAQ (reference sequence). V was clipped by 5 bases and J by 5 bases, with 12 bases between them. The CDR3 nucleotides read TGTGCCAGCAGCAAGCAGGGGATCAATGAAAAACTGTTTTTT. This gives the protein CASSKQGINEKLFF.

This clonotype was recorded at least ten times. The genes are TRBV12-3 or TRBV12-4 and TRBJ1-2; D is perhaps TRBD1 (6 bases). The CDR3 runs 13 residues. V lost 3 bases and J lost 4, with 9 bases in between. DNA of the CDR3: TGTGCCAGCAGTTTTCAGGGGAGCTATGGCTACACCTTC. Amino acid sequence: CASSFQGSYGYTF.

The V and J genes are TRBV29-1 and TRBJ2-5; tentatively, D is TRBD2 (6 bases). Germline CDR1 is SQVTM and CDR2 is ANQGSEA. This CDR3 is built from 12 residues. Trimming left V 7 bases short and J 2 bases short, with 11 bases between. As DNA, the CDR3 is TGCAGCGCCGGGACTGTACAAGAGACCCAGTACTTC. It yields the protein CSAGTVQETQYF.

This clonotype was counted many times. This rearrangement joins TRBV12-3 or TRBV12-4 to TRBJ1-5; 10 bases line up with TRBD1. The CDR3 contains 15 residues. V lost 6 bases and J lost 6; bases outside the gene matches: 8. The CDR3 DNA reads as TGTGCCAGCAGCCCCGGACAGGGGGAAGGTCAGCCCCAGCATTTT. Amino acid sequence: CASSPGQGEGQPQHF.

In its sample, this clonotype was seen many times. The chain uses TRBV12-3 or TRBV12-4 and TRBJ1-6, with D possibly TRBD1 on 5 matching bases. Trimming took off 8 bases at V and 9 bases at J, with 23 bases between the two ends. This CDR3 has 16 residues. The CDR3 sequence is CASGPQPRGWGSPLHF. DNA of the CDR3: TGTGCCAGCGGACCCCAACCAAGGGGCTGGGGTTCACCCCTCCACTTT.

This clonotype occurred a few times. CDR3 region: CASSLGGGSNSYEQYF. DNA for the CDR3: TGCGCCAGCAGCTTGGGGGGCGGGAGCAACTCCTACGAGCAGTACTTC. This chain connects TRBV5-1 to TRBJ2-7; TRBD2 aligns across 7 bases. The V gene end was trimmed by 0 bases and the J gene end by 0 bases; junction bases not matched to a gene: 6. The CDR3 runs to 16 residues. Germline values: CDR1 SGHRS, CDR2 YFSETQ.

This clonotype appeared many times. Here the CDR3 reads CASSFRSYGYTF. The CDR3, as DNA: TGTGCCAGCAGCTTTCGGAGCTATGGCTACACCTTC. The chain joins TRBV5-6 to TRBJ1-2; D gene ambiguous. CDR3 length equals 12 residues. Trimming stripped 2 bases from V and 4 bases from J, with 6 bases between. Germline V gene sequence: CDR1 SGHDT, CDR2 YYEEEE.

On this clonotype itself: At one of its ends the junction is not consistent with the germline gene, which may arise from a read error. The genes are TRBV7-9 and TRBJ1-2, with D unclear. The CDR3 is 14 amino acids. Looked up from germline, CDR1 is SEHNR and CDR2 is FQNEAQ (reference sequence). The CDR3 sequence: CASSLSPTNYGYSF. The CDR3 DNA reads TGTGCCAGCAGCTTGTCTCCCACCAACTATGGCTACAGCTTC.

The chain links TRBV19 to TRBJ2-7; a weak D match, TRBD2 (5 bases). V lost 3 bases to trimming and J lost 2 bases, with 8 bases between them. CDR1 LNHDA and CDR2 SQIVND come from the germline V gene (reference sequence). The CDR3 contains 13 residues. Here the CDR3 DNA reads TGTGCCAGTAGTATCGGGGTTACCTACGAGCAGTACTTC. Protein: CASSIGVTYEQYF.

Comments on this clonotype: This could be a read error, since a much larger clone is one nucleotide away. This chain joins TRBV20-1 and TRBJ2-7; TRBD1 is a possible D gene (6 bases). V was cut by 1 base and J by 2 bases, with 15 bases left in between. Germline V gives CDR1 DFQATT, CDR2 SNEGSKA (reference sequence). The CDR3 has 15 residues. The CDR3 nucleotides are TGCAGTGCTAGAGCCCTCCTGCAGGGGACCTACGAGCAGTACTTC. This sequence encodes CSARALLQGTYEQYF.

This chain joins TRBV7-2 and TRBJ2-7; 9 bases map to TRBD2. Germline V CDR1 and CDR2: SGHTA, FQGNSA. The CDR3 loop spans 14 amino acids. V was pared by 0 bases and J by 7 bases, with 4 bases of the junction left unmatched. CDR3 DNA: TGTGCCAGCAGCTTAGCGGCGGGGGGGTGGGAGCAGTACTTC. This gives the protein CASSLAAGGWEQYF.

The chain couples TRBV20-1 to TRBJ1-2; 7 bases are shared with TRBD1. Germline V gives CDR1 DFQATT, CDR2 SNEGSKA (reference sequence). Trimming at V came to 4 bases and at J to 7 bases, leaving 6 bases not matched to a gene. The CDR3 sequence is 12 residues long. The chain's CDR3 is CSANTGAGGYTF. The CDR3, as DNA: TGCAGTGCTAACACAGGGGCGGGTGGCTACACCTTC.

As for this clonotype: With a much larger clone just one base away, this may be a read error. The gene calls are TRBV4-3 and TRBJ1-5; a weak D match, TRBD1 (6 bases). CDR1 is LGHNA, CDR2 YSLEER, per germline. The CDR3 is 13 residues long. CDR3 bases: TGCACCAGCAGCCAAGCGGGGGCCCAGCCCCAGCATTTT. It encodes CTSSQAGAQPQHF.